Each of the 16 T cell receptor beta chains below was sequenced from the same sample in a study of blood T cell repertoires in COVID-19 (TCRdb year 2020). The library was produced with the immunoSEQ multiplex PCR assay. TCRdb provides this immuneACCESS table in a form limited to in-frame rearrangements. Some clones are lacking; in checked studies, under half of them reflect an unresolved V gene, and why the rest are absent is not known. Recorded for this sample are under 200,000 clones; 65% to 85% of them occurred a single time. Approximately 5.1% of the sample lies in the top ten. The sequenced sample consisted of PBMCs or T cells enriched from blood (not recorded which). These receptors were taken from a woman aged 35 to 49 with acute COVID-19.

This chain uses TRBV29-1 with TRBJ1-1, with 10 bases identical to TRBD1. Germline V gene lookup returns CDR1 SQVTM and CDR2 ANQGSEA. The junction had 8 bases not matched to a gene; V was cut back by 7 bases and J by 3 bases. This CDR3 has 14 residues. In nucleotides, the CDR3 is TGCAGCGCCCAGCACGGGACAGGGGACACTGAAGCTTTCTTT. This translates into CSAQHGTGDTEAFF.

The chain joins TRBV5-5 to TRBJ1-1; TRBD1 matches 7 bases. The CDR3 sequence is 17 residues long. CDR1 and CDR2 (germline): SGHKS, YYEKEE (reference sequence). V lost 4 bases and J lost 1; bases outside the gene matches: 13. The CDR3 DNA sequence: TGTGCCAGCAGCCCCCCAAGGGGGCAAGTCCAGAACACTGAAGCTTTCTTT. Its protein is CASSPPRGQVQNTEAFF.

This clone has only a few counts. The chain links TRBV7-9 to TRBJ1-2; D not resolved. The CDR3 loop spans 13 amino acids. Between the trimmed V and J ends, which lost 5 bases and 8 bases, there was a span of 15 bases. Germline values: CDR1 SEHNR, CDR2 FQNEAQ (reference sequence). The CDR3 bases are TGTGCCAGCAGCCCAGTTGTGATCCACGGCTACACCTTC. It codes for CASSPVVIHGYTF.

The CDR3 is CASKLGLAGYNEQFF. The CDR3 bases are TGTGCCAGCAAACTCGGACTAGCAGGGTACAATGAGCAGTTCTTC. This chain uses TRBV25-1 with TRBJ2-1, with 8 bases aligning to TRBD2. This CDR3 contains 15 residues. Germline V gene sequence: CDR1 MGHDK, CDR2 SYGVNS. The trim removed 7 bases at V and 4 bases at J, leaving 9 bases unmatched.

The genes are TRBV5-1 and TRBJ2-1, with 10 bases lining up with TRBD2. V shed 3 bases and J 3 bases; nucleotides not matched to a gene: 3. The CDR3 has 15 amino acids. CDR1 is SGHRS, CDR2 YFSETQ, per germline. The CDR3 DNA reads as TGCGCCAGCAGCTCTGGACTAGCGGACTACAATGAGCAGTTCTTC. This encodes CASSSGLADYNEQFF.

V and J are TRBV4-1 and TRBJ2-7; 10 positions agree with TRBD1. V trimming: 4 bases; J trimming: 2 bases; junction bases outside the gene matches: 11. CDR1 and CDR2 from the germline V gene are MGHRA and YSYEKL. This CDR3 has 17 residues. CDR3 in amino acids: CASSPLHAGQGPYEQYF. For the CDR3, the DNA is TGCGCCAGCAGCCCCTTACACGCGGGACAGGGGCCCTACGAGCAGTACTTC.

With regard to this clone: This same CDR3 is encoded by further DNA sequences in the sample. The chain uses TRBV9 and TRBJ2-1; a weak D match, TRBD2 (5 bases). CDR1 is SGDLS, CDR2 YYNGEE, per germline. The CDR3 extends over 15 amino acids. Trimming cost V 0 bases and J 0 bases, with 7 bases left between them. The CDR3 DNA reads TGTGCCAGCAGCGTAGGGGAGAGCTCCTACAATGAGCAGTTCTTC. The encoded protein is CASSVGESSYNEQFF.

V is TRBV27 and J is TRBJ2-1, with TRBD1 identical over 8 bases. This CDR3 has 15 amino acids. The V gene end was trimmed by 5 bases and the J gene end by 6 bases; junction bases not matched to a gene: 9. The germline V gene encodes CDR1 MNHEY and CDR2 SMNVEV (reference sequence). CDR3: CASSPRQGRFNEQFF. The DNA for the CDR3 is TGTGCCAGCAGTCCCCGACAGGGGAGGTTCAATGAGCAGTTCTTC.

J is TRBJ1-1 and V is TRBV5-1, with a possible D match to TRBD1 (6 bases). The CDR3 runs to 14 residues. Germline loops: CDR1 SGHRS, CDR2 YFSETQ. The V gene lost 4 bases and the J gene lost 1 base, with 11 bases spanning the gap. The DNA of the CDR3 is TGCGCCAGCAGCCTAGGACAGAGGAACACTGAAGCTTTCTTT. This encodes CASSLGQRNTEAFF.

The chain couples TRBV18 to TRBJ1-1; D may be TRBD1 (5 bases). Germline V lookup: CDR1 KGHSH, CDR2 LQKENI. The ends were cut back, 1 base at V and 0 bases at J, with 12 bases in the middle. The CDR3 is 16 amino acids. The chain's CDR3 is CASSPRGGAVNTEAFF. CDR3 nucleotides: TGTGCCAGCTCACCACGCGGTGGGGCGGTGAACACTGAAGCTTTCTTT.

The rearrangement links TRBV30 to TRBJ1-2; 10 bases map to TRBD1. The CDR3 consists of 14 residues. Germline-derived CDR1 and CDR2 are GTSNPN and SVGIG (reference sequence). Unmatched junction bases numbered 4, after V lost 2 bases and J lost 4 bases. DNA for the CDR3: TGTGCCTGGAGTCCGACAGGGGGCGCCTATGGCTACACCTTC. Translated, it gives CAWSPTGGAYGYTF. Looking up the rest from reference TRBV30 and TRBJ1-2 gives the full variable domain: SQTIHQWPATLVQPVGSPLSLECTVEGTSNPNLYWYRQAAGRGLQLLFYSVGIGQISSEVPQNLSASRPQDRQFILSSKKLLLSDSGFYLCAWSPTGGAYGYTFGSGTRLTVV.

The rearrangement uses TRBV5-1 and TRBJ2-7; 10 bases agree with TRBD2. The V gene's germline CDR1 is SGHRS and CDR2 YFSETQ. The CDR3 consists of 13 residues. Trimming removed 4 bases from V and 5 bases from J; junction bases left unmatched: 3. The CDR3 here is CASSLGLANEQYF. The CDR3 DNA is TGCGCCAGCAGCCTGGGACTAGCGAACGAGCAGTACTTC.

The chain is built from TRBV12-3 or TRBV12-4 and TRBJ1-1; D is undetermined. The ends were cut back, 7 bases at V and 7 bases at J, with 16 bases in the middle. This CDR3 contains 13 residues. The CDR3 DNA is TGTGCCAGCACCTCTTATCAAGCCCATGAAGCTTTCTTT. Its translation is CASTSYQAHEAFF.

V is TRBV19 and J is TRBJ2-5, with a tentative D call TRBD2 (6 bases). CDR3 size: 13 residues. Deletions cut 4 bases from V and 5 bases from J, with 11 bases between. Germline lookup yields CDR1 LNHDA and CDR2 SQIVND (reference sequence). The CDR3 DNA reads as TGTGCCAGTAGTAGGGGACGGGGGGAGACCCAGTACTTC. Amino acid sequence: CASSRGRGETQYF.

The J gene is TRBJ1-1, the V gene TRBV19; D unclear. This CDR3 region has 14 residues. CDR1 LNHDA and CDR2 SQIVND come from the germline V gene (reference sequence). V lost 9 bases to trimming and J lost 4 bases, with 18 bases between them. CDR3 sequence (DNA): TGTGCCAGCGGAAGGAGTTCATCGGGCACTGAAGCTTTCTTT. This translates into CASGRSSSGTEAFF.

The chain combines TRBV29-1 with TRBJ1-1; D is perhaps TRBD1 (6 bases). The CDR3 is made up of 14 amino acids. The V gene lost 6 bases and the J gene lost 1 base, with 15 bases spanning the gap. Germline assignment: CDR1 SQVTM and CDR2 ANQGSEA. CDR3: CSVHRTERNTEAFF. CDR3 nucleotide sequence: TGCAGCGTGCACCGGACAGAACGGAACACTGAAGCTTTCTTT.